This TCR beta chain comes out of a study of CD8+CD57+ T cells in acquired aplastic anemia. At the level of the study: When averaged, DNA from sorted CD4+ and CD8+ cells came to approximately 3 ug.

The V gene lost 3 bases and the J gene lost 4 bases, with 12 bases spanning the gap. The CDR3 has 14 residues. Germline CDR1 is ENHRY and CDR2 is SYGVKD. This clonotype was seen just once. The antigen remains undetermined. Genomic DNA served as template for TCR beta VDJ and CDR3 profiling. TCRdb re-derived calls from the reads in MiXCR, one entry per CDR3 protein. This table has some 210,000 distinct CDR3 sequences, over 55% appearing once. Study-wide results and caveats: Simpson's diversity of CD8+ cells was not significantly different in patients compared with controls. Comparison of patients with controls identified almost 30 shared CD8+ CDR3 sequences.

Sample: sorted CD4+, CD8+, or CD8+CD57+ T cells (not recorded which) from PBMCs. The TCR sequence derives from a human donor in good health. J is TRBJ2-5 and V is TRBV10-3; D is undetermined. CDR3 DNA: TGTGCCATCAGTGATTCCCCAAGTGGAGAGACCCAGTACTTC. Protein: CAISDSPSGETQYF.